A single TCR beta chain is shown here with its context. These data are taken from a study of blood T cell repertoires in COVID-19. About the research overall: COVID-19 samples collected from the United States, Italy and Spain covered acute and convalescent phases. Sources were T cells, B-cell-depleted T cells, or PBMCs; the material itself was cDNA or gDNA.

In the authors' workflow: Amplification from reference gene primers served as the basis for estimated nucleated cell counts. Assay: immunoSEQ multiplex PCR; the TCRdb copy retains only in-frame clones and omits some. V, J and clone size are those of that table, while D and trimming were read from the DNA. The sample yields about 200,000 clones, 85% to 90% seen once. The junction had 2 bases not matched to a gene; V was cut back by 4 bases and J by 6 bases. The CDR3 spans 13 residues. Germline V gives CDR1 LGHNA, CDR2 YNFKEQ. V usage is TRBV4-2 and J usage is TRBJ2-2; 7 nucleotides match TRBD1. Sequencing was done on a sample of peripheral blood. The clonotype originates from a man older than 75 with acute or convalescent COVID-19. The CDR3 DNA reads TGTGCCAGCAGCCGACAGGGACCCGGGGAGCTGTTTTTT. It is translated as CASSRQGPGELFF.